Included here is one T cell receptor (beta chain) sequence, with context. Its matching antigen is unknown. The CDR3 length is 13 residues. Trimming pared 6 bases from V and 0 bases from J, leaving 8 bases between. The data were produced by immunoSEQ multiplex PCR, yet TCRdb's version contains in-frame clones alone and is incomplete. The table lists around 140,000 clones, over 90% of them singletons. The sample belongs to a study of T cell responses to AZD1222 COVID-19 vaccine. Study outcomes and limitations: An increase in Spike-specific TCR breadth and depth was observed after two AZD1222 doses. Clonal diversity may have been underestimated, and the donors were mostly white British, with more females than males. CD4 TCRs associated with vaccination spanned spike, dominating at 160-218 and 743-854.

The origin of this receptor is an adult in good health. The specimen comprised peripheral blood, sampled on day 0 of AZD1222 vaccination. The chain carries TRBV12-3 or TRBV12-4 and TRBJ1-2; no reliable D call. The CDR3 nucleotides read TGTGCCAGCAGCGCTAAAGCTAACTATGGCTACACCTTC. This sequence encodes CASSAKANYGYTF.